This T cell receptor (beta chain) was retrieved from a study of T cells in Graves' hyperthyroidism and ophthalmopathy. Amplification yielded TCR beta CDR3 regions, with RNA transcripts as the source. When the TCR CDR3 underwent first-round RT-PCR, the HTBI primer set was used. One entry per CDR3 protein, called by TCRdb with MiXCR from the multiplex PCR reads. Among some 370,000 distinct CDR3 sequences listed, over 12% were seen once. V lost 2 bases, J lost 6 bases, and 15 bases lay in between. Germline loops: CDR1 LGHDT, CDR2 YNNKEL (reference sequence). CDR3 size: 15 residues. Every diagnosis used clinical symptoms, serum thyroxine and TRAb, thyroid ultrasound and orbital computed tomography. This sample holds PBMCs from approximately 10 ml fresh peripheral blood.

The V and J genes are TRBV3-1 and TRBJ2-3; D may be TRBD2 (5 bases). The TCR was taken from a middle-aged man with Graves' ophthalmopathy. Input material: blood. The CDR3 DNA is TGTGCCAGCAGCCAAAGAGCGGAGAGAACGGATACGCAGTATTTT. This translates into CASSQRAERTDTQYF.